Below, 21 T cell receptor beta chains from the same sample are listed, as sequenced in a study of tumor-infiltrating lymphocytes in primary liver carcinoma. The template, around 520 ng total RNA, yielded TCR beta cDNA made with a constant-region primer. Three nested multiplex PCR rounds, a slightly modified ARM-PCR, produced the libraries for TCR beta. In the first two PCR rounds, TRBV1-TRBV30 forward primers were paired with a C-beta reverse primer, and each round lasted nine to ten cycles. TCRdb processed the multiplex PCR reads anew with MiXCR; each CDR3 protein has one entry. The table lists about 37,000 distinct CDR3 sequences, 60% to 80% of them singletons. Between about 17 and 34 mg of unsorted bulk tissue served as the source from which RNA and DNA were co-extracted. The specimen sequenced was tumor-adjacent normal liver tissue. These receptors came from a middle-aged man with primary liver carcinoma and hepatitis B virus infection.

The chain recombines TRBV5-1 with TRBJ2-7, with D possibly being TRBD1 (6 bases). CDR3 length: 14 amino acids. Germline V gene lookup returns CDR1 SGHRS and CDR2 YFSETQ. Trimming cost V 4 bases and J 10 bases, with 21 bases left between them. CDR3 nucleotides: TGCGCCAGCAGCAGGGGGACATCTATGGCCGAACAGTACTTC. Translating gives CASSRGTSMAEQYF.

A word on this clonotype: This may be a read error, as it is one base from a much larger clone. The J gene is TRBJ2-5, the V gene TRBV11-2; tentatively, D is TRBD1 (5 bases). Germline V CDR1 and CDR2: SGHAT, FQNNGV. V was shortened by 7 bases and J by 4 bases, with 16 bases between the two germline ends. This CDR3 spans 14 amino acids. CDR3 bases: TGTGCCAGCACGCCCCTGGACATTGGAGAGACCCAGTACTTC. Translated, it gives CASTPLDIGETQYF.

The genes are TRBV10-3 and TRBJ2-7; the D is unclear. Germline loops: CDR1 ENHRY, CDR2 SYGVKD. This CDR3 spans 14 amino acids. V lost 7 bases and J 5 bases, leaving 18 bases between the germline ends. CDR3 in DNA: TGTGCCATCACCCAGGTAGGCCTAGTAGACGAGCAGTACTTC. Translating it yields CAITQVGLVDEQYF.

The chain joins TRBV6-1 to TRBJ1-1; 7 bases line up with TRBD1. This CDR3 spans 17 amino acids. Germline V gene data show CDR1 as MNHNS and CDR2 as SASEGT. V shed 1 base, J shed 3 bases, and the junction held 11 bases outside the gene matches. The CDR3 sequence: CASSEGEGQGVDTEAFF. The CDR3 DNA sequence: TGTGCCAGCAGTGAAGGTGAAGGTCAGGGGGTTGACACTGAAGCTTTCTTT.

This clonotype was found once. The junction does not match germline at one end; this may be a read error. The J gene is TRBJ1-2, the V gene TRBV6-5; D might be TRBD1 (5 bases). The CDR3 sequence is 14 residues long. CDR1 and CDR2 (germline): MNHEY, SVGAGI. The CDR3 spells CARRPGTAELGYTF. The CDR3 DNA reads as TGTGCCCGCAGACCCGGGACGGCTGAGTTGGGCTACACTTTC.

V is TRBV6-1 and J is TRBJ1-5, with D tentatively TRBD1 (5 bases). The CDR3 sequence is 14 residues long. Germline CDR1 is MNHNS and CDR2 is SASEGT. DNA of the CDR3: TGTGACATCAGTCTACATGGGGCCACTCAGCCCCAGCATTTT. Translated, it gives CDISLHGATQPQHF.

On this clonotype itself: Germline is not matched at one junction end, which may reflect a read error. The chain joins TRBV29-1 to TRBJ2-3, with 10 bases that match TRBD1. CDR3 length: 13 amino acids. The germline gives CDR1 SQVTM, CDR2 ANQGSEA. DNA for the CDR3: TGCAGCATTGAAAGGACAGGGGGAGATACGCAGTATTTT. It translates to CSIERTGGDTQYF.

As for this clonotype: A junction boundary mismatches the germline segment, possibly from a read error. The chain recombines TRBV6-1 with TRBJ1-1, with D hard to call. Germline lookup yields CDR1 MNHNS and CDR2 SASEGT. The CDR3 spans 17 residues. CDR3 amino acids: CANSEDEGQWANTEAFF. CDR3 coding DNA: TGTGCCAACAGTGAAGATGAAGGGCAGTGGGCTAACACTGAAGCTTTCTTT.

The sample holds one count of this clonotype. The CDR3 end shows no conserved phenylalanine or tryptophan, and so a read error is likely. No DNA is shown, since the ends of the CDR3 on it are uncertain; the CDR3 is the one TCRdb lists. The V and J genes are TRBV11-2 and TRBJ1-5; the DNA was not compared with TRBD1, the D call given in the table. Germline lookup yields CDR1 SGHAT and CDR2 FQNNGV. The CDR3 is 17 residues long, counting both termini. CDR3 region: CASSLVGVTGSNQPRHY.

Details on this clonotype: Relative to the germline gene, one junction end is altered; a read error may explain this. The rearrangement links TRBV29-1 to TRBJ2-7, with D possibly TRBD1 on 6 matching bases. The CDR3 extends over 14 amino acids. The V gene's germline CDR1 is SQVTM and CDR2 ANQGSEA. The CDR3 sequence: CRVPDRMDQVEQYF. The CDR3 DNA sequence: TGTAGAGTCCCAGACAGGATGGATCAGGTTGAGCAGTACTTC.

A remark on this clonotype: The junction and the germline gene differ at one end; a read error may be behind it. The chain combines TRBV30 with TRBJ1-5; D is unresolved. This CDR3 spans 13 amino acids. Germline V gives CDR1 GTSNPN, CDR2 SVGIG (reference sequence). This CDR3 reads CAWSAQYNQPRHF. For the CDR3, the DNA is TGTGCCTGGAGTGCCCAATACAATCAGCCCCGGCATTTT.

On this clonotype: Its ends do not fully match the called genes, so a read error is possible. The genes are TRBV6-1 and TRBJ2-7; TRBD1 aligns across 8 bases. In germline, CDR1 is MNHNS, CDR2 SASEGT. CDR3 length: 14 residues. CDR3: CASSDTGGSYEEYF. DNA of the CDR3: TGTGCCAGCAGCGATACAGGGGGAAGCTACGAGGAGTACTTC.

This clonotype was found many times. The rearrangement links TRBV12-3 or TRBV12-4 to TRBJ2-2; the match to TRBD2 covers 16 bases. The V gene end was trimmed by 4 bases and the J gene end by 0 bases; junction bases not matched to a gene: 2. The CDR3 runs 18 residues. In DNA form, the CDR3 reads TGTGCCAGCAGTTCGGGACTAGCGGGAGGGACGAACACCGGGGAGCTGTTTTTT. This sequence encodes CASSSGLAGGTNTGELFF.

The V call is TRBV4-1, the J call TRBJ1-1, with unresolved D. This CDR3 has 15 residues. V was shortened by 2 bases and J by 5 bases, with 15 bases between the two germline ends. Germline V CDR1 and CDR2: MGHRA, YSYEKL. The CDR3 here is CASSQYSKQNTEAFF. DNA of the CDR3: TGCGCCAGCAGCCAATACAGCAAACAGAATACTGAAGCTTTCTTT.

This chain connects TRBV4-1 to TRBJ1-5, with a possible D match to TRBD1 (5 bases). CDR1 is MGHRA, CDR2 YSYEKL, per germline. The CDR3 consists of 15 residues. V lost 6 bases and J 11 bases, leaving 23 bases between the germline ends. This CDR3 is CASSPIEGSNESQHF. In nucleotides, the CDR3 is TGCGCCAGCAGTCCCATAGAGGGGAGTAATGAGTCCCAGCATTTT.

Concerning this clonotype itself: The junction and the germline gene differ at one end; a read error may be behind it. The CDR3 DNA is TGTGCCAACAGCTTAGTAGGGGTAACAGGGAGCAATCGGCCCCAGTATTTT. It codes for CANSLVGVTGSNRPQYF. The rearrangement uses TRBV11-2 and TRBJ1-5; D is possibly TRBD1 (6 bases). TRBJ2-3 explains the end of the DNA better; the J call may be wrong. The CDR3 consists of 17 residues. The germline V gene encodes CDR1 SGHAT and CDR2 FQNNGV.

The chain joins TRBV19 to TRBJ1-2, with a tentative D call TRBD1 (5 bases). CDR1 and CDR2 from the germline V gene are LNHDA and SQIVND (reference sequence). V was pared by 2 bases and J by 1 base, with 8 bases between. The CDR3 is made up of 14 amino acids. The CDR3 DNA is TGTGCCAGTAGTATACTACAGGATAACTATGGCTACACCTTC. Encoded protein: CASSILQDNYGYTF.

The chain employs TRBV11-2 and TRBJ2-1; D might be TRBD1 (6 bases). The J call is in doubt because the DNA end fits TRBJ2-7 better. Per germline, CDR1 SGHAT and CDR2 FQNNGV. The CDR3 length is 15 residues. CDR3 region: CSNSTPGHGFNEQYF. As DNA, the CDR3 is TGTTCCAACAGCACACCGGGACATGGTTTCAATGAGCAGTACTTC.

This sequence joins TRBV29-1 and TRBJ2-1, with D hard to call. Trimming took 6 bases from V and 2 from J, leaving 14 bases between them. The CDR3 spans 14 residues. CDR1 is SQVTM and CDR2 is ANQGSEA in the germline V gene. DNA for the CDR3: TGCAGCGTGGCTCGCCGGAGTACCTACAATGAGCAGTTCTTC. Its translation: CSVARRSTYNEQFF.

In its sample, this clonotype was seen once. The CDR3 does not end in the conserved phenylalanine or tryptophan, so this is likely a read error. This rearrangement joins TRBV29-1 to TRBJ2-3; possibly TRBD2 for D (6 bases). V was trimmed by 8 bases and J by 3 bases, leaving 9 bases between them. This CDR3 has 11 residues. Looked up from germline, CDR1 is SQVTM and CDR2 is ANQGSEA. Here the CDR3 reads CSTGETDTQYS. The CDR3 nucleotides read TGCAGCACGGGAGAGACAGATACGCAGTATTCT.

To note about this clonotype: Sequence at one end of the junction differs from germline and may be a read error. This chain connects TRBV10-3 to TRBJ1-1; D is unclear. CDR3 length: 15 amino acids. Germline V gene sequence: CDR1 ENHRY, CDR2 SYGVKD. The CDR3 protein is CAINESSVDYTEAFF. Here the CDR3 DNA reads TGTGCCATCAATGAGTCTAGCGTGGACTATACTGAAGCTTTCTTT.